This T cell receptor (beta chain) appears in the sequencing data of a study of T cell repertoires in cytomegalovirus infection. Study as a whole: Both recently identified HLA-C-restricted and well-studied HLA-B-restricted CMV epitopes were used in the study. CMV infection plus the matching HLA type was flagged by public TCR beta signatures. Overall study results and limits: Accumulated public TCR beta family frequency recognized individuals carrying CMV together with the relevant HLA. The response measured ex vivo was dominated by TCR beta clonotypes (HLA-C-restricted and CMV-specific).

Per the germline V gene, CDR1 is SGHTA and CDR2 is FQGNSA. V was cut by 4 bases and J by 0 bases, with 16 bases left in between. CDR3 size: 17 residues. Details on this clonotype: The antigen is undetermined.

TCRdb used MiXCR to reprocess the reads, holding one entry per CDR3 protein. The data contain approximately 990,000 distinct CDR3 sequences, approximately 31% of them singletons. The receptor's source is a human donor in good health (CMV status not recorded). Some clones in this sample may be carry-over from other donors' samples. This sequence joins TRBV7-2 and TRBJ2-1; the D gene could be TRBD1 or TRBD2 (5 bases each). Sequences were derived from cultured CD8+ T cells from PBMCs, sampled from culture after CMV antigen stimulation. The CDR3 loop reads CASSSAGTLSSYNEQFF. The DNA of the CDR3 is TGTGCCAGCAGCTCGGCCGGGACCTTGAGCTCCTACAATGAGCAGTTCTTC.